The 29 T cell receptor beta chains reported below all come from one sample, sequenced in a study of cytomegalovirus exposure and HLA in healthy donors. The PCR was carried out with 60 Vbeta primers and 13 Jbeta primers. TCRdb keeps only in-frame clones here, not all; method: immunoSEQ multiplex PCR. This sample carries 95,000 to 150,000 clones, approximately 15% of them seen once, and the ten largest clones take about 2%. Sample: PBMCs. The receptors were sampled from a young woman in good health and CMV-seronegative.

The table lists this clone with a few counts. The chain employs TRBV7-2 and TRBJ2-2; D unclear. Trimming left V 1 base short and J 0 bases short, with 6 bases between. This CDR3 has 15 residues. Germline CDR1 and CDR2: SGHTA and FQGNSA. The CDR3 DNA sequence: TGTGCCAGCAGCTTAGAATTCACGAACACCGGGGAGCTGTTTTTT. Translation: CASSLEFTNTGELFF.

This clone appeared a few times. V is TRBV7-9 and J is TRBJ2-3, with 12 positions matching TRBD2. The junction had 8 bases not matched to a gene; V was cut back by 5 bases and J by 5 bases. This CDR3 is built from 16 residues. Germline V gene sequence: CDR1 SEHNR, CDR2 FQNEAQ (reference sequence). Here the CDR3 reads CASSAWTSGIGDTQYF. For the CDR3, the DNA is TGTGCCAGCAGCGCCTGGACTAGCGGGATTGGAGATACGCAGTATTTT.

This sequence joins TRBV2 and TRBJ2-6; the D gene is possibly TRBD2 (7 bases). The CDR3 runs to 17 residues. In germline, CDR1 is SNHLY, CDR2 FYNNEI. V lost 0 bases, J lost 2 bases, and 11 bases lay in between. CDR3 nucleotide sequence: TGTGCCAGCAGTGAAGCCGTGCGGGGGCCTGGGGCCAACGTCCTGACTTTC. It yields the protein CASSEAVRGPGANVLTF.

This clone has only a few counts. The chain carries TRBV5-5 and TRBJ2-7; D unclear. Germline CDR1 is SGHKS and CDR2 is YYEKEE (reference sequence). Trimming removed 2 bases at V and 1 base at J, with 7 bases between. This CDR3 comprises 13 residues. The CDR3 here is CASSFGLSYEQYF. DNA of the CDR3: TGTGCCAGCAGCTTTGGGCTTTCCTACGAGCAGTACTTC. Looking up the rest from reference TRBV5-5 and TRBJ2-7 gives the full variable domain: DAGVTQSPTHLIKTRGQQVTLRCSPISGHKSVSWYQQVLGQGPQFIFQYYEKEERGRGNFPDRFSARQFPNYSSELNVNALLLGDSALYLCASSFGLSYEQYFGPGTRLTVT.

The chain links TRBV5-1 to TRBJ1-2; no reliable D call. Germline assignment: CDR1 SGHRS and CDR2 YFSETQ. The CDR3 contains 13 residues. Trimming took off 4 bases at V and 8 bases at J, with 15 bases between the two ends. CDR3 sequence reads: CASSEGLGDGYTF. The CDR3 coding sequence is TGCGCCAGCAGCGAAGGACTTGGAGACGGCTACACCTTC.

This chain connects TRBV28 to TRBJ2-3; TRBD2 aligns across 7 bases. J lost 2 bases, V lost 5 bases, and 10 bases had no gene match. Per germline, CDR1 MDHEN and CDR2 SYDVKM. CDR3 length: 16 amino acids. CDR3 coding DNA: TGTGCCAGCAGTCGATCCGGTAGCGGGCTCACAGATACGCAGTATTTT. The encoded protein is CASSRSGSGLTDTQYF. Full variable domain (remainder filled in from reference TRBV28 and TRBJ2-3): DVKVTQSSRYLVKRTGEKVFLECVQDMDHENMFWYRQDPGLGLRLIYFSYDVKMKEKGDIPEGYSVSREKKERFSLILESASTNQTSMYLCASSRSGSGLTDTQYFGPGTRLTVL.

The J gene is TRBJ2-2, the V gene TRBV10-3; possibly TRBD1 for D (6 bases). Germline assignment: CDR1 ENHRY and CDR2 SYGVKD. V lost 10 bases and J 3 bases, leaving 9 bases between the germline ends. This CDR3 comprises 12 residues. The CDR3: CATQGYTGELFF. The CDR3, as DNA: TGTGCCACACAGGGTTACACCGGGGAGCTGTTTTTT.

This clone was observed a few times. This chain joins TRBV6-1 and TRBJ2-7; 8 bases are a match to TRBD1. Losses at the gene ends were 2 bases for V and 1 base for J; bases not matched to a gene: 10. The CDR3 contains 17 residues. Per germline, CDR1 MNHNS and CDR2 SASEGT. CDR3 loop: CASSENPQGVASYEQYF. The CDR3 nucleotides read TGTGCCAGCAGTGAAAACCCACAGGGGGTTGCTTCCTACGAGCAGTACTTC.

This chain uses TRBV6-5 with TRBJ1-1, with D perhaps matching TRBD1 (6 bases). CDR1 and CDR2 (germline): MNHEY, SVGAGI. V shed 6 bases and J shed 0 bases, with 11 bases lying between them. The CDR3 sequence is 14 residues long. CDR3 protein: CASRQTGLNTEAFF. In DNA, the CDR3 is TGTGCCAGCAGACAGACAGGCCTGAACACTGAAGCTTTCTTT.

This clone has only one observation. The chain links TRBV7-2 to TRBJ2-7; 7 positions agree with TRBD1. Germline loops: CDR1 SGHTA, CDR2 FQGNSA. There are 14 residues in the CDR3. V was pared by 3 bases and J by 5 bases, with 7 bases of the junction left unmatched. CDR3: CASSFVTGSHEQYF. The CDR3 region has the DNA TGTGCCAGCAGCTTTGTGACAGGGTCTCACGAGCAGTACTTC. The full variable domain, completed using reference TRBV7-2 and TRBJ2-7, is GAGVSQSPSNKVTEKGKDVELRCDPISGHTALYWYRQSLGQGLEFLIYFQGNSAPDKSGLPSDRFSAERTGGSVSTLTIQRTQQEDSAVYLCASSFVTGSHEQYFGPGTRLTVT.

The chain joins TRBV1 to TRBJ2-1; TRBD2, as called in the table, went unchecked against the DNA. TRBV1 is listed as a pseudogene. This CDR3 region has 18 residues. The CDR3 nucleotides are TGCACCCCACGGCCCCACACTAGCGTCCCGATCCCCTACAATGAGCAGTTCTTC. It is translated as CTPRPHTSVPIPYNEQFF.

The chain joins TRBV29-1 to TRBJ2-7, with 8 bases identical to TRBD2. Germline V CDR1 and CDR2: SQVTM, ANQGSEA. J was trimmed by 7 bases and V by 7 bases; bases with no gene match: 12. The CDR3 has 13 amino acids. In DNA form, the CDR3 reads TGCAGCGCCAAGTCAGCGGGGGCGGGAGAGCAGTACTTC. The encoded protein is CSAKSAGAGEQYF.

This clone was counted between two and nine times. The chain couples TRBV5-6 to TRBJ2-3, with 11 bases identical to TRBD2. The CDR3 totals 13 residues. V was clipped by 6 bases and J by 10 bases; unmatched bases: 7. Germline loops: CDR1 SGHDT, CDR2 YYEEEE. In DNA, the CDR3 is TGTGCCAGCATTATAGCGGGAGGGCAACCGCAGTATTTT. It yields the protein CASIIAGGQPQYF.

This clone has just a few counts. The gene calls are TRBV7-2 and TRBJ1-4; no firm D call. Trimming cost V 1 base and J 4 bases, with 7 bases left between them. The CDR3 totals 14 residues. CDR1 and CDR2 (germline): SGHTA, FQGNSA. Written as DNA, the CDR3 is TGTGCCAGCAGCTTAGGGAGGGTTAATGAAAAACTGTTTTTT. This encodes CASSLGRVNEKLFF.

J is TRBJ1-1 and V is TRBV18; 7 bases agree with TRBD1. Germline trimming cut 4 bases from V and 4 bases from J; bases unmatched to any gene: 9. The CDR3 is 15 amino acids. Looked up from germline, CDR1 is KGHSH and CDR2 is LQKENI. The CDR3 DNA reads TGTGCCAGCTCACTTAGACAGGGAACTAGCACTGAAGCTTTCTTT. This encodes CASSLRQGTSTEAFF.

The chain recombines TRBV5-1 with TRBJ2-5; D is undetermined. V gave up 2 bases and J gave up 5 bases, with 13 bases separating them. Looked up from germline, CDR1 is SGHRS and CDR2 is YFSETQ. The length of the CDR3 is 14 residues. The CDR3 bases are TGCGCCAGCAGCTTCGGCGGCGGCAAGGAGACCCAGTACTTC. Amino acids: CASSFGGGKETQYF. The full variable domain, in which reference TRBV5-1 and TRBJ2-5 provide the parts outside the CDR3, is KAGVTQTPRYLIKTRGQQVTLSCSPISGHRSVSWYQQTPGQGLQFLFEYFSETQRNKGNFPGRFSGRQFSNSRSEMNVSTLELGDSALYLCASSFGGGKETQYFGPGTRLLVL.

The rearrangement uses TRBV14 and TRBJ1-2, with unresolved D. Trimming cost V 0 bases and J 4 bases, with 9 bases left between them. Germline CDR1 and CDR2: SGHDN and FVKESK. The CDR3 contains 14 residues. CDR3 DNA sequence: TGTGCCAGCAGCCAAGAGCCAGTTTTCTATGGCTACACCTTC. As protein: CASSQEPVFYGYTF.

J is TRBJ2-7 and V is TRBV6-1, with D hard to call. The germline CDR1 and CDR2 sequences are MNHNS and SASEGT. The CDR3 spans 14 residues. V was trimmed by 0 bases and J by 2 bases, leaving 8 bases between them. CDR3 sequence reads: CASSEARGTYEQYF. DNA for the CDR3: TGTGCCAGCAGTGAAGCGCGAGGAACCTACGAGCAGTACTTC.

V usage is TRBV27 and J usage is TRBJ1-1; D is undetermined. There are 14 residues in the CDR3. The germline gives CDR1 MNHEY, CDR2 SMNVEV (reference sequence). V dropped 5 bases and J dropped 1 base, with 11 bases sitting between them. The CDR3 protein is CASSPSIGNTEAFF. As DNA, the CDR3 is TGTGCCAGCAGTCCTAGTATTGGGAACACTGAAGCTTTCTTT.

There are a few counts of this clone. The gene calls are TRBV7-9 and TRBJ2-5, with 11 nucleotides matching TRBD1. This CDR3 spans 16 amino acids. V trimming: 2 bases; J trimming: 5 bases; junction bases outside the gene matches: 7. The germline V gene encodes CDR1 SEHNR and CDR2 FQNEAQ (reference sequence). The CDR3 region is CASSLTGQGALETQYF. The DNA of the CDR3 is TGTGCCAGCAGCTTAACTGGACAGGGGGCGTTGGAGACCCAGTACTTC.

This sequence joins TRBV5-8 and TRBJ2-2, with TRBD1 as a possible D gene (6 bases). Germline-derived CDR1 and CDR2 are SGHTS and YDEGEE. This CDR3 has 15 residues. The V gene lost 4 bases and the J gene lost 1 base, with 11 bases spanning the gap. The CDR3 sequence: CASSVGHLNTGELFF. CDR3 sequence (DNA): TGTGCCAGCAGCGTGGGACACCTGAACACCGGGGAGCTGTTTTTT.

The J gene is TRBJ2-1, the V gene TRBV28; D is undetermined. In germline, CDR1 is MDHEN, CDR2 SYDVKM. This CDR3 is built from 12 residues. Deletions cut 3 bases from V and 5 bases from J, with 5 bases between. This chain's CDR3 is CASSLENNEQFF. The CDR3 nucleotides read TGTGCCAGCAGTTTGGAGAACAATGAGCAGTTCTTC.

This clone was counted once. The chain joins TRBV7-9 to TRBJ1-1; D gene ambiguous. V shed 5 bases and J shed 1 base, with 14 bases lying between them. CDR3 size: 15 residues. Germline V gene sequence: CDR1 SEHNR, CDR2 FQNEAQ (reference sequence). The CDR3: CASSARAGANTEAFF. The CDR3 nucleotides read TGTGCCAGCAGCGCCCGGGCGGGCGCGAACACTGAAGCTTTCTTT.

The chain has TRBV28 and TRBJ1-1; no firm D call. Per germline, CDR1 MDHEN and CDR2 SYDVKM. The CDR3 is 11 residues long. Trimming took 5 bases from V and 8 from J, leaving 9 bases between them. CDR3 loop: CASSAGSEAFF. CDR3 nucleotides: TGTGCCAGCAGTGCGGGCAGCGAAGCTTTCTTT.

The chain recombines TRBV27 with TRBJ2-3; maybe TRBD1 (9 bases). Germline CDR1 reads MNHEY; CDR2 reads SMNVEV (reference sequence). The CDR3 has 15 residues. V was trimmed by 7 bases and J by 4 bases, leaving 18 bases between them. CDR3 nucleotides: TGTGCCAGCATTAGCGGGACAGGGAGATCAGATACGCAGTATTTT. Its protein is CASISGTGRSDTQYF.

In its sample, this clone was seen a few times. The J gene is TRBJ2-2, the V gene TRBV9, with D hard to call. V was cut by 0 bases and J by 8 bases, with 5 bases left in between. The germline gives CDR1 SGDLS, CDR2 YYNGEE. The CDR3 consists of 12 residues. The DNA of the CDR3 is TGTGCCAGCAGCGTAGTGCAGGGGGAGCTGTTTTTT. This sequence encodes CASSVVQGELFF.

This clone was seen only a few times. J is TRBJ2-1 and V is TRBV30, with a weak D call TRBD2 (5 bases). Germline-derived CDR1 and CDR2 are GTSNPN and SVGIG (reference sequence). V was cut by 0 bases and J by 2 bases, with 11 bases left in between. CDR3 length equals 15 residues. CDR3 DNA sequence: TGTGCCTGGAGTGTAGGGAGTAGCGCCTACAATGAGCAGTTCTTC. Protein product: CAWSVGSSAYNEQFF.

The chain employs TRBV27 and TRBJ1-6; D not certain. Trimming took 7 bases from V and 0 from J, leaving 10 bases between them. The CDR3 loop spans 15 amino acids. CDR1 is MNHEY and CDR2 is SMNVEV in the germline V gene (reference sequence). CDR3 sequence reads: CASTLRSSYNSPLHF. CDR3 sequence (DNA): TGTGCCAGCACACTCCGGAGCTCCTATAATTCACCCCTCCACTTT.

This clone was seen only a few times. This sequence joins TRBV15 and TRBJ2-3; D call uncertain. The CDR3 is 14 residues long. The V gene's germline CDR1 is LNHNV and CDR2 YYDKDF (reference sequence). Deletions cut 1 base from V and 4 bases from J, with 9 bases between. CDR3 DNA sequence: TGTGCCACCAGCAGAGTTGACTTAGCAGATACGCAGTATTTT. Its protein is CATSRVDLADTQYF.